The entry below describes one TCR beta chain. This clonotype was counted ten times or more. There is no known antigen for this receptor. One base away there is no much larger clone; base qualities are not given. The run used an Illumina NovaSeq 6000. Synthesis of TCR cDNA relied on 5'RACE template switching, a step that introduced a universal primer site along with unique molecular identifiers. Priming for cDNA synthesis came from both the TCR alpha and TCR beta constant segments. Library amplification used two PCR steps, and the second PCR step added sample barcodes and sequencing adapters. Libraries were sequenced on Illumina HiSeq 2500 (2x100 bp) or NovaSeq (2x150 bp). From the authors' description of their analysis: MIGEC was used to demultiplex reads and collapse the reads into UMI consensus sequences, and MiXCR was used for V(D)J alignment. Using edgeR on replicate PBMC samples, clonotypes were called vaccine-responding if FDR was below 0.01 and the log2 fold change was above 5 up to day 15. Each bulk clonotype was labeled CD4 or CD8 based on which sequenced repertoire, CD4 or CD8, contained the clonotype at higher abundance. The public sequencing data were trimmed at Q25 with fastp and processed into clonotypes with MiXCR by TCRdb, which kept only in-frame beta chains. Here each entry gathers all rows of one CDR3 protein and keeps the most common genes and DNA. TCRdb's processing, not the authors', yielded these V and J calls. This sample comprises some 220,000 distinct CDR3 sequences, roughly 3% of them detected only once. 3.2% of the sample belongs to the ten largest clones.

This sample is drawn from a study of T cells after yellow fever vaccination (dated by TCRdb to between 2018 and 2020). With regard to the full study: The SMART-Seq v4 Ultra Low Input RNA kit was used to prepare libraries from fractions with low cell numbers. Two healthy male donors, one aged 18 to 30 and one aged 30 to 39 years, were included in the cohort. To track T-cell clones before and after primary and booster YFV17D yellow fever vaccination, bulk TCR alpha and beta repertoires were sequenced longitudinally. Blood was drawn at multiple timepoints before and after primary and secondary immunization, with bulk PBMC replicates and cell subsets isolated. Results and caveats for the whole study, not just this receptor: FACS-sorted repertoires could contain abundant contaminating clonotypes from the bulk population, so computational filtering was required. Because only a couple of donors were included in the study, the extent to which the findings can be generalized is limited. After the booster, most of the clones that had expanded following primary vaccination were detected again (approximately 95% of CD4 and roughly 88% of CD8), which suggests that memory was broadly maintained. A small fraction of clonotypes appeared in both the CD4 and CD8 compartments, likely as a result of convergent recombination. Compared with the primary T-cell response, the secondary T-cell response was faster but weaker, reaching its peak on day 5 rather than on day 15.

The label giving this sample's treatment or condition can be read as: live attenuated yellow fever vaccine strain. A standard Ficoll-Paque protocol was used to isolate PBMCs from peripheral blood. CD4 and CD8 T-cell fractions were isolated with Dynabeads CD4 and CD8 positive selection kits. TriZol was used to extract RNA from bulk PBMCs, from CD4 and CD8 fractions, and from dextramer-positive and dextramer-negative fractions. The CDR3 measures 13 amino acids from cysteine to phenylalanine. Only CDR3 DNA remains: 39 bases, in frame from the first base. V gives up 5 bases and J gives up 9 bases, and the segment between their germline ends measures 13 bases. Taken from the germline V gene, the CDR1 and CDR2 loops are KGHDR and SFDVKD.

Here the sequenced sample was CD4+ T cells sorted from PBMCs, taken 10 days after the yellow fever booster vaccination. This TCR derives from a man between 18 and 35 years old who received the YFV17D yellow fever vaccine. The rearrangement joined TRBV24-1 to TRBJ1-5, with TRBD1 as a weak D call on 6 bases. The CDR3 protein: CATSGIRGWPQHF. The nucleotides read TGTGCCACCAGTGGAATCAGGGGTTGGCCCCAGCATTTT.